This T cell receptor beta chain was sequenced for a study of memory CD4+ T cells and cytomegalovirus serostatus. Study-level information: Of the healthy Belgian adults, 9 were CMV seropositive and 20 to 30 seronegative.

Trimming took off 6 bases at V and 0 bases at J, with 24 bases between the two ends. Germline assignment: CDR1 KGHSH and CDR2 LQKENI. This CDR3 contains 18 residues. Profiled with immunoSEQ multiplex PCR; TCRdb holds only in-frame clones, not every one. Of some 54,000 clones listed, over 60% are singletons. Single viable CD3+CD4+CD8-CD45RO+ cells were sorted as the memory CD4+ T cells. The sequenced sample consisted of memory CD4+ T cells from blood. This TCR came from an adult in good health and CMV-seropositive. The chain uses TRBV18 and TRBJ2-7; a possible D gene is TRBD1 (6 bases). CDR3 bases: TGTGCCAGCTCCCTCAACAGGGCCCCTACCCCCCCCTCCTACGAGCAGTACTTC. Amino acid sequence: CASSLNRAPTPPSYEQYF.